Sequencing of this T cell receptor beta chain was carried out in a study of blood T cell repertoires in COVID-19. Per the original methods: For nucleated cells, counts were estimated from reference gene primer amplification. Sequenced by immunoSEQ multiplex PCR; TCRdb stores in-frame clones only, minus some. V and J calls and clone size follow that table, whereas D and trimming were derived from the DNA. Of fewer than 350,000 clones in the sample, roughly nine tenths were seen once. Recruits, aged roughly 18 to 95 years, lived in 24 US areas. Trimming removed 4 bases from V and 1 base from J; junction bases left unmatched: 5. This CDR3 spans 15 amino acids. Germline CDR1 SGHRS, CDR2 YFSETQ.

The chain uses TRBV5-1 and TRBJ2-1, with 7 bases identical to TRBD2. Sequencing used PBMCs or T cells enriched from blood (not recorded which). The clonotype originates from a woman aged 40 to 50 who had recovered from COVID-19. The CDR3 DNA is TGCGCCAGCAGCCCTAGCGGAGGATCCTACAATGAGCAGTTCTTC. This sequence encodes CASSPSGGSYNEQFF.